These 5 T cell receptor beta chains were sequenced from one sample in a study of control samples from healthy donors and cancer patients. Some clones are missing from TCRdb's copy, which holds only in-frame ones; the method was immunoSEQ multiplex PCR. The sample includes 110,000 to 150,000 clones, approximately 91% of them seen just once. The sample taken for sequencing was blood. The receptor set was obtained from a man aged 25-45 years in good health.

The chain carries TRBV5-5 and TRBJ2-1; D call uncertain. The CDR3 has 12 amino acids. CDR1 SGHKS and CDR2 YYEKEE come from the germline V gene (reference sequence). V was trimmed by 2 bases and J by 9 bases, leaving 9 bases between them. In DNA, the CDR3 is TGTGCCAGCAGCTTAGTGCGTGGTGAGCAGTTCTTC. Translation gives CASSLVRGEQFF.

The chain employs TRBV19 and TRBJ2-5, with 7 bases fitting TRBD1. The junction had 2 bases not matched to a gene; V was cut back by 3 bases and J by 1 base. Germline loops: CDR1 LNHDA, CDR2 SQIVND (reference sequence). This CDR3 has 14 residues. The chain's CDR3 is CASSIGTAQETQYF. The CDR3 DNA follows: TGTGCCAGTAGTATCGGGACAGCCCAAGAGACCCAGTACTTC.

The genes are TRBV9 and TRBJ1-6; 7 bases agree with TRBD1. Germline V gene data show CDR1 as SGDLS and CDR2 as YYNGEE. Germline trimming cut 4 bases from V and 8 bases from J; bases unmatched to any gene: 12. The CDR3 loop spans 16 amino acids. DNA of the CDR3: TGTGCCAGCAGCATGACCAGTCAGGGGGTGTATTCACCCCTCCACTTT. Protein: CASSMTSQGVYSPLHF.

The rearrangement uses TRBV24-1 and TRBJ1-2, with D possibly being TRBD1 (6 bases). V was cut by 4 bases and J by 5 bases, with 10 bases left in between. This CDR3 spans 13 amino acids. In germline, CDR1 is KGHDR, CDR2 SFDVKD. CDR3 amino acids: CATSDPRGYGYTF. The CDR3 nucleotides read TGTGCCACCAGTGACCCGAGGGGGTATGGCTACACCTTC.

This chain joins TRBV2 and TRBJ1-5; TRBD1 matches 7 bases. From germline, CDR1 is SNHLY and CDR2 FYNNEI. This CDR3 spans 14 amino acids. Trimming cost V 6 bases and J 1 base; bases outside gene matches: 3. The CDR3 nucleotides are TGTGCCAGCAGATTGGACAGGAGCAATCAGCCCCAGCATTTT. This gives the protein CASRLDRSNQPQHF.